The present T cell receptor beta chain was sequenced within a study of cytomegalovirus exposure and HLA in healthy donors. This clone was seen a few times. The PCR used 60 Vbeta and 13 Jbeta primers. The method was immunoSEQ multiplex PCR; TCRdb's version includes in-frame clones alone and lacks a portion of them. The data hold 130,000 to 150,000 clones, with around 80% observed a single time. Germline V CDR1 and CDR2: LGHNA, YNFKEQ. With V trimmed by 1 base and J by 2 bases, 1 base remained unmatched. This CDR3 is 15 amino acids long. These donors, healthy bone marrow donors, were studied. V usage is TRBV4-2 and J usage is TRBJ2-3; 9 positions agree with TRBD2. Sequenced sample: PBMCs. The clonotype originates from a boy aged 2 to 10 in good health and CMV-seronegative. The DNA of the CDR3 is TGTGCCAGCAGCCAAGGGACTAGCGTCACAGATACGCAGTATTTT. Its translation is CASSQGTSVTDTQYF.